The clone carrying this T cell receptor beta chain showed up just a few times. The antigen is undetermined. Data came from immunoSEQ multiplex PCR; TCRdb stores just in-frame clones and leaves some out. The profile shows about 180,000 clones, 85% to 90% of them singletons. This sample was taken from a study of T cell responses to AZD1222 COVID-19 vaccine. There are 15 residues in the CDR3. The trim removed 7 bases at V and 1 base at J, leaving 8 bases unmatched. Germline V gives CDR1 MDHEN, CDR2 SYDVKM. Overall study results and limits: Donors were largely white British and mainly female; clonal diversity was possibly underestimated. Seropositive AZD1222 recipients at baseline numbered only five or six. Spike-specific TCR breadth and depth both grew after two AZD1222 doses. Dominant CD4 TCR responses targeted spike regions 160-218 and 743-854.

The chain is built from TRBV28 and TRBJ1-1, with 8 positions matching TRBD1. The specimen was peripheral blood, collected on day 0 of AZD1222 vaccination. This clonotype originated in an adult in good health. CDR3 loop: CASTRDRGPNTEAFF. The CDR3 DNA reads TGTGCCAGCACCCGCGACAGGGGCCCGAACACTGAAGCTTTCTTT.